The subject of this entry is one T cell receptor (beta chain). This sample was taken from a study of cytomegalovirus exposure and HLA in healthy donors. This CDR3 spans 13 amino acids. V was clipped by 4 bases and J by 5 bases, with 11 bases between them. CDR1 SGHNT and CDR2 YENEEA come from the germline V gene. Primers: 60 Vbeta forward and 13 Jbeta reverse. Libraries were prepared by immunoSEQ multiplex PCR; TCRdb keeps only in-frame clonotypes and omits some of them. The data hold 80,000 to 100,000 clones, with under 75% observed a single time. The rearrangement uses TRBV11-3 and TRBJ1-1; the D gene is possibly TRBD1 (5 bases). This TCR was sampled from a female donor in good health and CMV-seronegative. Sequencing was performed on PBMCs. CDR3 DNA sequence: TGTGCCAGCAGCTGGAGGGGAGTAACTGAAGCTTTCTTT. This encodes CASSWRGVTEAFF.